Listed below are T cell receptor beta chains from one sample, sequenced in a study of T cells after yellow fever vaccination. One entry per CDR3 protein, called by TCRdb with MiXCR from the 5' RACE reads. This sample has approximately 450,000 distinct CDR3 sequences, with approximately 18% found just once. The sequences come from PBMCs, collected before the yellow fever booster vaccination. The receptor source for this set is a man between 18 and 29 years old who received the YFV17D yellow fever vaccine. The CDR3 runs from the conserved cysteine through the conserved F or W. D genes are given only for firm matches. Clone size is stated in some rows and not others, as once, few, many or a class when expanded.

J gene | V gene | clone size | D gene | CDR3 DNA | CDR3 protein
TRBJ2-5 | TRBV7-2 | few | - | TGTGCCAGCAGCTTAGTCCTTGCAGACCAAGAGACCCAGTACTTC | CASSLVLADQETQYF
TRBJ2-2 | TRBV3-1 | - | - | TGTGCCAGCAGCGGGCCGGGCTCCAACACCGGGGAGCTGTTTTTT | CASSGPGSNTGELFF
TRBJ2-5 | TRBV20-1 | few | TRBD2 | TGCAGTGCTAGAGATCGGGGGGGCGGGCAAGAGACCCAGTACTTC | CSARDRGGGQETQYF
TRBJ1-1 | TRBV5-1 | few | - | TGCGCCAGCAGCTCACAGGGTATGATGAACACTGAAGCTTTCTTT | CASSSQGMMNTEAFF
TRBJ1-1 | TRBV28 | few | - | TGTGCCAGCAGCTTCTCGGACGGGACTGAAGCTTTCTTT | CASSFSDGTEAFF
TRBJ1-2 | TRBV7-2 | - | - | TGTGCCAGCAGCTTATACAGTATCTCCACCTTC | CASSLYSISTF
TRBJ2-1 | TRBV6-5 | - | - | TGTGCCAGCGCTATATCCTTCTACCAGAGCGCCAATGAGCAGTTCTTC | CASAISFYQSANEQFF
TRBJ2-2 | TRBV4-3 | - | - | TGCGCCAGCAGCCGTAGACGGCTAGGGGGGACCGGGGAGCTGTTTTTT | CASSRRRLGGTGELFF
TRBJ1-3 | TRBV10-2 | - | TRBD1 | TGCGCCAGCAGAAGGGACAGCGCTCAACCTGGAAACACCATATATTTT | CASRRDSAQPGNTIYF
TRBJ1-6 | TRBV6-5 | - | - | TGTGCCAGCAGTACAATCCGGGACTCCCATTCAGACCTCCACTTT | CASSTIRDSHSDLHF
TRBJ1-1 | TRBV18 | - | - | TGTGCCAGCTCACCGGACCAAATCCAGAACACTGAAGCTTTCTTT | CASSPDQIQNTEAFF
TRBJ2-6 | TRBV7-9 | few | TRBD1 | TGTGCCAGCAGCGCCACGGACAGGGTCTCTGGGGCCAACGTCCTGACTTTC | CASSATDRVSGANVLTF
TRBJ2-1 | TRBV9 | - | TRBD2 | TGTGCCAGCAGCGGAAGACTAGCGGGGTACAATGAGCAGTTCTTC | CASSGRLAGYNEQFF
TRBJ2-1 | TRBV6-5 | - | TRBD2 | TGTGCCAGCAGCCGACTAGCGGGGGGTGCCTACAATGAGCAGTTCTTC | CASSRLAGGAYNEQFF
TRBJ2-5 | TRBV3-1 | - | - | TGTGCCAGCACCCAGAGAACGGGAGAGACCCAGTACTTC | CASTQRTGETQYF
TRBJ1-2 | TRBV11-3 | - | - | TGTGCCAGCATATACTCTGGCTACACCTTC | CASIYSGYTF
TRBJ2-5 | TRBV6-2/TRBV6-3 | - | TRBD1 | TGTGCCAGCACCCCCCCGGACAGGGGGCAAGAGACCCAGTACTTC | CASTPPDRGQETQYF
TRBJ2-2 | TRBV20-1 | few | - | TGCAGTGCTAGAGGACTCAACACCGGGGAGCTGTTTTTT | CSARGLNTGELFF
TRBJ2-6 | TRBV29-1 | many | - | TGCAGCGTCGAACGAAGGAGTAACTCTGGGGCCAACGTCCTGACTTTC | CSVERRSNSGANVLTF
TRBJ2-1 | TRBV20-1 | many | - | TGCAGTGCTGTTGTTGAGCAGTTCTTC | CSAVVEQFF
TRBJ2-3 | TRBV24-1 | few | TRBD2 | TGTGCCACCAGTGATTTGCAGACTAGCGGGGATACGCAGTATTTT | CATSDLQTSGDTQYF
TRBJ2-3 | TRBV9 | - | - | TGTGCCAGCAGCGCGGACCAAGGATTAGGAGATACGCAGTATTTT | CASSADQGLGDTQYF
TRBJ1-5 | TRBV6-6 | - | TRBD1 | TGTGCCAGCAGTTCGGACAGGGTTTTTCAGCCCCAGCATTTT | CASSSDRVFQPQHF
TRBJ2-3 | TRBV6-1 | few | TRBD1 | TGTGCCAGCAGTGAAGGGACAGGGGGCGCAGATACGCAGTATTTT | CASSEGTGGADTQYF
TRBJ1-5 | TRBV20-1 | few | TRBD1 | TGCAGTGCTTTGACAGGGGATCAGCCCCAGCATTTT | CSALTGDQPQHF
TRBJ1-2 | TRBV12-3/TRBV12-4 | many | - | TGTGCCAGCAGTTTTGTCCAGGGCTTGGCCTATGGCTACACCTTC | CASSFVQGLAYGYTF
TRBJ2-5 | TRBV7-3 | - | - | TGTGCCAGCAGCCTCTCCGGGACCCTGGGAGAGACCCAGTACTTC | CASSLSGTLGETQYF
TRBJ1-5 | TRBV12-3/TRBV12-4 | - | - | TGTGCCAGCAAATTGGGGAGCAATCAGCCCCAGCATTTT | CASKLGSNQPQHF
TRBJ2-1 | TRBV7-2 | - | - | TGTGCCAGCAGCTTAGGGGGCCTTCTTAATGAGCAGTTCTTC | CASSLGGLLNEQFF
TRBJ2-7 | TRBV6-2/TRBV6-3 | few | TRBD1 | TGTGCCAGCAGTTACGGCCGGGACAGGGGCCACGAGCAGTACTTC | CASSYGRDRGHEQYF
TRBJ1-1 | TRBV28 | - | - | TGTGCCAGCAGTCTACTGACCACGGAAGCTTTCTTT | CASSLLTTEAFF
TRBJ2-7 | TRBV4-3 | few | - | TGCGCCAGCAGCCAAGATCTCCTGGGGTACGAGCAGTACTTC | CASSQDLLGYEQYF
TRBJ1-3 | TRBV7-2 | - | - | TGTGCCAGCAGCCAGAGGGGCTCTGGAAACACCATATATTTT | CASSQRGSGNTIYF
TRBJ2-1 | TRBV6-5 | - | TRBD2 | TGTGCCAGCGCAGGGACTAGCGGGGGCCATGAGCAGTTCTTC | CASAGTSGGHEQFF
TRBJ2-7 | TRBV7-2 | few | - | TGTGCCAGCAGCTCACAGGGATTATTCTACGAGCAGTACTTC | CASSSQGLFYEQYF
TRBJ2-1 | TRBV6-5 | few | TRBD2 | TGTGCCAGCAGAGCACTAGCGGGGGGGCCCAGAAATGAGCAGTTCTTC | CASRALAGGPRNEQFF
TRBJ2-7 | TRBV5-1 | - | TRBD2 | TGCGCCAGCAGCACCATAGCGGGGGGCTCCTACGAGCAGTACTTC | CASSTIAGGSYEQYF
TRBJ2-3 | TRBV18 | - | TRBD2 | TGTGCCAGCTCCCGAGGATCGGGGGGGGTCTCAGATACGCAGTATTTT | CASSRGSGGVSDTQYF
TRBJ2-5 | TRBV7-9 | few | TRBD2 | TGTGCCAGCAGCCTAAGACTAGCGAGTTTCCAAGAGACCCAGTACTTC | CASSLRLASFQETQYF
TRBJ2-1 | TRBV2 | - | - | TGTGCCAGCAGAGAGACAGTTAACAATGAGCAGTTCTTC | CASRETVNNEQFF
TRBJ1-5 | TRBV7-2 | - | - | TGTGCCAGCAGCTTTTATGGGCAGGGTGATTTCAATCAGCCCCAGCATTTT | CASSFYGQGDFNQPQHF
TRBJ2-5 | TRBV29-1 | - | - | TGCAGCGTCCCGAGAGGGGGTCGAGAGACCCAGTACTTC | CSVPRGGRETQYF
TRBJ1-2 | TRBV6-5 | many | - | TGTGCCAGCAGTATCCAGGGACGTGCTGGCTACACCTTC | CASSIQGRAGYTF
TRBJ2-5 | TRBV7-2 | - | - | TGTGCCAGCAGCTTAGTTTCCAGGGGGGGGCAAGAGACCCAGTACTTC | CASSLVSRGGQETQYF
TRBJ1-2 | TRBV7-9 | few | - | TGTGCCAGCAGCTTAATAAACATAAACTATGGCTACACCTTC | CASSLININYGYTF
TRBJ2-2 | TRBV20-1 | - | TRBD2 | TGCAGTGCTAGGGCTAGCGGGGGGCTCACCGGGGAGCTGTTTTTT | CSARASGGLTGELFF
TRBJ2-4 | TRBV7-6 | few | - | TGTGCCAGCAGCTTAGAGGGGAACAAAAACATTCAGTACTTC | CASSLEGNKNIQYF
TRBJ1-6 | TRBV11-2 | - | - | TGTGCCAGCAGCTTTCCCCCTTCACCCCTCCACTTT | CASSFPPSPLHF
TRBJ2-4 | TRBV19 | few | - | TGTGCCAGTAGTATAACGGGGGAGCAGGCCAAAAACATTCAGTACTTC | CASSITGEQAKNIQYF
TRBJ2-1 | TRBV7-9 | few | - | TGTGCCAGCAGCTTAGTTTGGGGTAATGAGCAGTTCTTC | CASSLVWGNEQFF
TRBJ1-1 | TRBV19 | few | - | TGTGCCAGTAGTCAGTCTGTGAGCGCTGAAGCTTTCTTT | CASSQSVSAEAFF
TRBJ1-1 | TRBV5-5 | few | - | TGTGCCAGCAGCTTGAATGTGGACACTGAAGCTTTCTTT | CASSLNVDTEAFF
TRBJ1-2 | TRBV18 | - | - | TGTGCCAGCTCACCAGCTGGGGATAATGGCTACACCTTC | CASSPAGDNGYTF
TRBJ2-7 | TRBV12-3/TRBV12-4 | - | TRBD1 | TGTGCCAGCAGTCCCTCAGACAGGGGCCACGAGCAGTACTTC | CASSPSDRGHEQYF
TRBJ2-1 | TRBV20-1 | - | TRBD2 | TGCAGTGCTAGAGATCCTTGGTCGGGGGGGCGCTCCTACAATGAGCAGTTCTTC | CSARDPWSGGRSYNEQFF
TRBJ2-7 | TRBV20-1 | few | - | TGCAGTGCTAGAGTGGACAGCTACGAGCAGTACTTC | CSARVDSYEQYF
TRBJ2-1 | TRBV7-9 | - | TRBD2 | TGTGCCAGCAGCTTACTTACCGGGCGGTTAGCGGGGGGACTACATGAGCAGTTCTTC | CASSLLTGRLAGGLHEQFF
TRBJ1-2 | TRBV12-3/TRBV12-4 | few | TRBD1 | TGTGCCAGCGGGATTACAGGGGACGGCTACACCTTC | CASGITGDGYTF
TRBJ2-1 | TRBV29-1 | - | - | TGCAGCGTTGACAGGACCTACAATGAGCAGTTCTTC | CSVDRTYNEQFF